This TCR beta chain originates from a study of Graves' ophthalmopathy and Graves' hyperthyroidism. TCR beta CDR3 regions were amplified from RNA transcripts. In the first round, RT-PCR was carried out with HTBI primers, and a multiplex PCR formed the second round. TCRdb reprocessed the multiplex PCR reads with MiXCR, giving one entry per CDR3 protein. The sample includes approximately 700,000 distinct CDR3 sequences, roughly two fifths of them seen just once. Many counts were recorded for this clonotype. Deletions cut 1 base from V and 2 bases from J, with 5 bases between. The CDR3 spans 13 residues. From germline, CDR1 is SEHNR and CDR2 FQNEAQ (reference sequence).

The chain links TRBV7-9 to TRBJ2-5, with D unresolved. The sequence derives from an adult man with Graves' ophthalmopathy. The source material was peripheral blood. The CDR3 bases are TGTGCCAGCAGCTTAGACGGTCAAGAGACCCAGTACTTC. Amino acid sequence: CASSLDGQETQYF.